This T cell receptor (beta chain) originates from a study of blood T cell repertoires in COVID-19. The data were produced by immunoSEQ multiplex PCR, yet TCRdb's version contains in-frame clones alone and is incomplete. The data contain tens of thousands of clones, roughly 87% of them singletons. J was trimmed by 7 bases and V by 3 bases; bases with no gene match: 11. The germline gives CDR1 GTSNPN, CDR2 SVGIG (reference sequence). CDR3 length equals 14 residues. This TCR was recovered from a woman in her forties or fifties with active or convalescent COVID-19. Input material: peripheral blood. This rearrangement joins TRBV30 to TRBJ2-7; 8 bases agree with TRBD2. The CDR3 is CAWSKAGGVGEQYF. CDR3 DNA: TGTGCCTGGAGCAAGGCGGGGGGAGTCGGTGAGCAGTACTTC.